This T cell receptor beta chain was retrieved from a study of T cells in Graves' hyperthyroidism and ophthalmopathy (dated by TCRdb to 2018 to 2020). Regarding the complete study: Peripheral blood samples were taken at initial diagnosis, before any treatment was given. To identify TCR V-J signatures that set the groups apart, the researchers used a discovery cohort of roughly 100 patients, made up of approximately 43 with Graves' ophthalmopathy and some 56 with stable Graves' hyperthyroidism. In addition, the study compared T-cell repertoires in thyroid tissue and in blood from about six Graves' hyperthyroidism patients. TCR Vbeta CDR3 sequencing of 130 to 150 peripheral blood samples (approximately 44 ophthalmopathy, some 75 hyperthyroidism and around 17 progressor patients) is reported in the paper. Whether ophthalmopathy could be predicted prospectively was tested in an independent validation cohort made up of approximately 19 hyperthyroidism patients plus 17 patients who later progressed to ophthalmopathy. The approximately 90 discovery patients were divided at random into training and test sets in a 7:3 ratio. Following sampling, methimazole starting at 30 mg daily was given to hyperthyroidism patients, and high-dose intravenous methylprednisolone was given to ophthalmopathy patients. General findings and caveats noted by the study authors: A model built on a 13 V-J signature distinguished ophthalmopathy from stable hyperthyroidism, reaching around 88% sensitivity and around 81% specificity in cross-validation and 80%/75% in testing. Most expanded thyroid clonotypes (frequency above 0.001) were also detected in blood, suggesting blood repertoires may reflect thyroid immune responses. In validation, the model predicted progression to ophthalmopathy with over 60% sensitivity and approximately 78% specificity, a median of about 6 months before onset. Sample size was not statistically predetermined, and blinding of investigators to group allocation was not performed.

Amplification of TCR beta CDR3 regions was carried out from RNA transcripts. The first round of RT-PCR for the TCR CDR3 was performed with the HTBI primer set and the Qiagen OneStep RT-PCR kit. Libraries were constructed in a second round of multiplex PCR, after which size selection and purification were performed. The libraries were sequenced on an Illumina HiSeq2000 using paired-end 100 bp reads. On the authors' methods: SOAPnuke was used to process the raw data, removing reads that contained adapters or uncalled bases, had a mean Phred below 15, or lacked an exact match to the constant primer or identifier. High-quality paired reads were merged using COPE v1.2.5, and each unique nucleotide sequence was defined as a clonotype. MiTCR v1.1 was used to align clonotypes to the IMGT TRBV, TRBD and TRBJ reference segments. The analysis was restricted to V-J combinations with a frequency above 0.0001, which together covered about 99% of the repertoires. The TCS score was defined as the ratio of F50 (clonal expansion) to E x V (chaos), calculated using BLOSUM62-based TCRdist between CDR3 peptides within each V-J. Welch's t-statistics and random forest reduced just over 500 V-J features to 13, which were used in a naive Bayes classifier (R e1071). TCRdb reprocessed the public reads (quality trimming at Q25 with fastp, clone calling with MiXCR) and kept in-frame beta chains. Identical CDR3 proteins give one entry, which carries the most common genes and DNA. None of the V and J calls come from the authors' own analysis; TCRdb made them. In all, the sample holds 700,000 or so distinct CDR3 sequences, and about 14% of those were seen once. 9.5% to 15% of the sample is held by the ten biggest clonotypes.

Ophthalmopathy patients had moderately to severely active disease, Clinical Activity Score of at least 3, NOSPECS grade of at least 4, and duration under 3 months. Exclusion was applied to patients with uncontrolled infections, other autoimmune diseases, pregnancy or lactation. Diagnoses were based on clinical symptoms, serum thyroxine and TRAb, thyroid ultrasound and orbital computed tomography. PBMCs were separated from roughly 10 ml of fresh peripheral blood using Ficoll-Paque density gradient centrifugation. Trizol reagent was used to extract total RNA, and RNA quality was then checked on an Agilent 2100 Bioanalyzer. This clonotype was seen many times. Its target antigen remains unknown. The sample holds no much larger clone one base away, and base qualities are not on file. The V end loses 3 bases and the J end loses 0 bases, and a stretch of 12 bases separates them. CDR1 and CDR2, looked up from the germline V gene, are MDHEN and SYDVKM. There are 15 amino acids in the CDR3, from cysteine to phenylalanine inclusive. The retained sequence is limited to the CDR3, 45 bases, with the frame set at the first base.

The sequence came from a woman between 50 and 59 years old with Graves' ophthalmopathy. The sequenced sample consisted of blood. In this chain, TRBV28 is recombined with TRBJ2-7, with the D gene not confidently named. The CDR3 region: CASSFLSGFSYEQYF. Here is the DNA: TGTGCCAGCAGTTTTCTTTCGGGTTTCTCCTACGAGCAGTACTTC. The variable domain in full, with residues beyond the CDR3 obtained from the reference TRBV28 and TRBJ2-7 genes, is DVKVTQSSRYLVKRTGEKVFLECVQDMDHENMFWYRQDPGLGLRLIYFSYDVKMKEKGDIPEGYSVSREKKERFSLILESASTNQTSMYLCASSFLSGFSYEQYFGPGTRLTVT.